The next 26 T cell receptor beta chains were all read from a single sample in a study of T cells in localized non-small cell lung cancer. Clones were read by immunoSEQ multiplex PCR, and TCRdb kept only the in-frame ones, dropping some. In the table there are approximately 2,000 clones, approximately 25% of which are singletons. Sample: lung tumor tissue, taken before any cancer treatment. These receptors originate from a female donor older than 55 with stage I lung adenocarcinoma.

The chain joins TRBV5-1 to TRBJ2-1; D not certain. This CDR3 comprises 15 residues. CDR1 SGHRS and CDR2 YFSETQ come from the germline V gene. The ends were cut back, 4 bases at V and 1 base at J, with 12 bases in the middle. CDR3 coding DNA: TGCGCCAGCAGCCCCCGCAGTGATTCCTACAATGAGCAGTTCTTC. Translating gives CASSPRSDSYNEQFF. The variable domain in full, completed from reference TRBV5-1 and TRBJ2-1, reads KAGVTQTPRYLIKTRGQQVTLSCSPISGHRSVSWYQQTPGQGLQFLFEYFSETQRNKGNFPGRFSGRQFSNSRSEMNVSTLELGDSALYLCASSPRSDSYNEQFFGPGTRLTVL.

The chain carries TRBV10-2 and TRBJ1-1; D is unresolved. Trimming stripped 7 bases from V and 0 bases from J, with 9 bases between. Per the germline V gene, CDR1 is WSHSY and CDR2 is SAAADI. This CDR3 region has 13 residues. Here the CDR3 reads CASMSDMNTEAFF. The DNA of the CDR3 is TGCGCCAGCATGAGCGATATGAACACTGAAGCTTTCTTT.

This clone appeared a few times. DNA for the CDR3: TGTGCCAGCAGCGTAGGGGTCGGGTCCTCCTACGAGCAGTACTTC. Residues: CASSVGVGSSYEQYF. V is TRBV11-3 and J is TRBJ2-7; a weak D match, TRBD1 (5 bases). Looked up from germline, CDR1 is SGHNT and CDR2 is YENEEA. CDR3 length: 15 amino acids. V was pared by 5 bases and J by 0 bases, with 14 bases between.

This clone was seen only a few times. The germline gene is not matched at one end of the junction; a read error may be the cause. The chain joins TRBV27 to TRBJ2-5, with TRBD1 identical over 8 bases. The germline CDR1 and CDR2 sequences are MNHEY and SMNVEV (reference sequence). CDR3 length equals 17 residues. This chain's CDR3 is CASSLSAGTGFRESQYF. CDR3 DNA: TGTGCCAGCAGTTTATCCGCAGGGACAGGTTTCAGGGAGAGCCAGTACTTC.

The CDR3 is CASGDRLDEQYF. The CDR3 DNA reads TGTGCCAGCGGGGACCGCCTGGACGAGCAGTACTTC. The V call is TRBV19, the J call TRBJ2-7; D possibly uses TRBD1 or TRBD2 (5 bases each). Deletions cut 9 bases from V and 5 bases from J, with 14 bases between. The germline CDR1 and CDR2 sequences are LNHDA and SQIVND (reference sequence). This CDR3 is built from 12 residues.

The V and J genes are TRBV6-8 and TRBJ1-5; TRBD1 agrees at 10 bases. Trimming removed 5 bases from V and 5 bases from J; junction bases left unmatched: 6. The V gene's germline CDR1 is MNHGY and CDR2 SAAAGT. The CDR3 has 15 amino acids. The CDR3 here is CASSGWDRGYQPQHF. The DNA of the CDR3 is TGTGCCAGCAGTGGGTGGGACAGGGGATATCAGCCCCAGCATTTT.

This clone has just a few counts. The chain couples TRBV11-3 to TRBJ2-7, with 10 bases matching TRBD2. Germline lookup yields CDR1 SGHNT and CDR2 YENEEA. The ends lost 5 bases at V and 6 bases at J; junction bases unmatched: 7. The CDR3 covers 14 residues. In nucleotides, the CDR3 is TGTGCCAGCAGCCCACAGCGGGAGGGCAGCGAGCAGTACTTC. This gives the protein CASSPQREGSEQYF.

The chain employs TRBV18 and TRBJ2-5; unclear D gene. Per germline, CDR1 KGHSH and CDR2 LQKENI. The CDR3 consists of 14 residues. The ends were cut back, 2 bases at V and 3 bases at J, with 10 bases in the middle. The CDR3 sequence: CASSPGDFEETQYF. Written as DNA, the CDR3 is TGTGCCAGCTCACCAGGGGATTTCGAAGAGACCCAGTACTTC.

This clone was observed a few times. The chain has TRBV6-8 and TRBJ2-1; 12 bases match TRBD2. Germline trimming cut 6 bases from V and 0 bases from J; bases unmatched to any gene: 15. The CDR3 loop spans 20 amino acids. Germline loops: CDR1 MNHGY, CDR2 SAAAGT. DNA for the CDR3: TGTGCCAGCAGGGCCTCCTCTAGCGGGAGGGCGTTAAGCTCCTACAATGAGCAGTTCTTC. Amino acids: CASRASSSGRALSSYNEQFF.

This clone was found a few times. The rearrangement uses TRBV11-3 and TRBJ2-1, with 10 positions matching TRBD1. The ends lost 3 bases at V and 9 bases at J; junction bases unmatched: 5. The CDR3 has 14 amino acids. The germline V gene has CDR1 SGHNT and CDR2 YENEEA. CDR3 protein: CASSFPGTGVEQFF. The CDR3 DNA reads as TGTGCCAGCAGCTTCCCCGGGACAGGGGTTGAGCAGTTCTTC. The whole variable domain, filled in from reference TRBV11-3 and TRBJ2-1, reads EAGVVQSPRYKIIEKKQPVAFWCNPISGHNTLYWYLQNLGQGPELLIRYENEEAVDDSQLPKDRFSAERLKGVDSTLKIQPAELGDSAVYLCASSFPGTGVEQFFGPGTRLTVL.

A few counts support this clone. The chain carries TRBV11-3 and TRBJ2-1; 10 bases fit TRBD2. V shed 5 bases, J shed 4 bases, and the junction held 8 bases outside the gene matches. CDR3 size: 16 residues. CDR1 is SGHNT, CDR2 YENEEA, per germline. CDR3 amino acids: CASSHQPSGSYNEQFF. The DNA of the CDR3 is TGTGCCAGCAGCCACCAACCTAGCGGGAGTTACAATGAGCAGTTCTTC.

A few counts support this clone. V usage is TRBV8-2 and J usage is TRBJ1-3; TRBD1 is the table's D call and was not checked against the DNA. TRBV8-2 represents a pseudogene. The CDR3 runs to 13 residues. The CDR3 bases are TGTGCCAGCAGTATGGACAGGGGAAACACCATATATTTT. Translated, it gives CASSMDRGNTIYF.

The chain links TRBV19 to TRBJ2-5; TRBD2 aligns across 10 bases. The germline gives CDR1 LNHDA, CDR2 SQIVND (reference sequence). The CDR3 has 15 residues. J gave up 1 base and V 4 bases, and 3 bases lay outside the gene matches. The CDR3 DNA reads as TGTGCCAGTAGTAAAGCGGGAGGGCGCCAAGAGACCCAGTACTTC. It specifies CASSKAGGRQETQYF.

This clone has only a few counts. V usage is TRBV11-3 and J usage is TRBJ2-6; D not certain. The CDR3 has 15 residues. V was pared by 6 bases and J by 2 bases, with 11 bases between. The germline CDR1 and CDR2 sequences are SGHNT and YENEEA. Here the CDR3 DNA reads TGTGCCAGCAGTCCTAGTCGTGCTGGGGCCAACGTCCTGACTTTC. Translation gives CASSPSRAGANVLTF. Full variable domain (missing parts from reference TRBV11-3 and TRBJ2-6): EAGVVQSPRYKIIEKKQPVAFWCNPISGHNTLYWYLQNLGQGPELLIRYENEEAVDDSQLPKDRFSAERLKGVDSTLKIQPAELGDSAVYLCASSPSRAGANVLTFGAGSRLTVL.

The CDR3 bases are TGTGCCAGCAGCTTTCTAATAGAAAATGGCTACACCTTC. It is translated as CASSFLIENGYTF. The V gene is TRBV7-1, the J gene TRBJ1-2; D is uncertain. TRBV7-1 is placed among ORFs of uncertain function. The germline V and J ends were trimmed by 4 bases and 6 bases, with 12 bases remaining between them. This CDR3 contains 13 residues.

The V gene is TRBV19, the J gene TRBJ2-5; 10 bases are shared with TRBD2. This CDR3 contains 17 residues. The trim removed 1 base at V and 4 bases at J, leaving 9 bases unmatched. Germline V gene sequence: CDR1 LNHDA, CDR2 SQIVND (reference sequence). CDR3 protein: CASSIVGLAGGRETQYF. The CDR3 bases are TGTGCCAGTAGTATAGTCGGTTTAGCGGGAGGTCGAGAGACCCAGTACTTC.

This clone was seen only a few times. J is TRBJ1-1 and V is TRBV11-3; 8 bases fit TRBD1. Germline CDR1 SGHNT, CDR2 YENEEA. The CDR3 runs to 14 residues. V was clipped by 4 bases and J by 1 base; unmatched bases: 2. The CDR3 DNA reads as TGTGCCAGCAGCTCCGGACAGGGGAACACTGAAGCTTTCTTT. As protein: CASSSGQGNTEAFF.

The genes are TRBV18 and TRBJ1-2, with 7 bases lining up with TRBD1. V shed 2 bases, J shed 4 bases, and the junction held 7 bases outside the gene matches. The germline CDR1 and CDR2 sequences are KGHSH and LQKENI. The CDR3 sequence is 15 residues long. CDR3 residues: CASSPSTGNLYGYTF. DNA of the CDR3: TGTGCCAGCTCACCATCGACAGGGAACCTCTATGGCTACACCTTC.

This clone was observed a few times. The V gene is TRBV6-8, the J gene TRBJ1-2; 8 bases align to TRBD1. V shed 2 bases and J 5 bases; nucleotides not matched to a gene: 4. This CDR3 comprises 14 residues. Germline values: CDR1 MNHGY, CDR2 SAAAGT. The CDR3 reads CASSYGQGWYGYTF. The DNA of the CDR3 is TGTGCCAGCAGTTACGGACAGGGTTGGTATGGCTACACCTTC.

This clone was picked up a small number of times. The CDR3 region is CASSQGGQVSGYNEQFF. The CDR3 DNA reads as TGTGCCAGCAGCCAAGGGGGGCAAGTTTCCGGCTACAATGAGCAGTTCTTC. The V and J genes are TRBV11-3 and TRBJ2-1; D is possibly TRBD1 or TRBD2 (6 bases each). Trimming removed 5 bases from V and 3 bases from J, with 20 bases in between. Germline V gene lookup returns CDR1 SGHNT and CDR2 YENEEA. The CDR3 covers 17 residues.

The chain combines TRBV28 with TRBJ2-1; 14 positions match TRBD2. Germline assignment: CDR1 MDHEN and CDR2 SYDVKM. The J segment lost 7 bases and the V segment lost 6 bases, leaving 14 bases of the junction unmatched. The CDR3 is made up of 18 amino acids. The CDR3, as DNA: TGTGCCAGCAGCCCCCCAGGACTAGCGGGAGGCCCTGGAAATGAGCAGTTCTTC. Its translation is CASSPPGLAGGPGNEQFF.

The CDR3 nucleotides read TGTGCCAGCAGCCAAGGGTGGCTCGGGAGGGATGGCTACACCTTC. It encodes CASSQGWLGRDGYTF. The J gene is TRBJ1-2, the V gene TRBV14; no clear D gene. Germline-derived CDR1 and CDR2 are SGHDN and FVKESK. The CDR3 contains 15 residues. The V gene lost 1 base and the J gene lost 6 bases, with 15 bases spanning the gap.

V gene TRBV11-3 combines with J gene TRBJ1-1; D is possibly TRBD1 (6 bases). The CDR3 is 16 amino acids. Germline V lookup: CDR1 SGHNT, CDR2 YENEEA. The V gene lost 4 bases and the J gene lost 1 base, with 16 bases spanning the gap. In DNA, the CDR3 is TGTGCCAGCAGCTCATCCCAACAGGGTGCGAACACTGAAGCTTTCTTT. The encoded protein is CASSSSQQGANTEAFF.

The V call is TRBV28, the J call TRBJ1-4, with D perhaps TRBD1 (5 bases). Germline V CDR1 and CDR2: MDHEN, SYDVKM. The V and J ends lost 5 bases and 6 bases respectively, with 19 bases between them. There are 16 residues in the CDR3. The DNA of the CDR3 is TGTGCCAGCAGTCTCCCCGGGGGGACTTACTATGAAAAACTGTTTTTT. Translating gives CASSLPGGTYYEKLFF.

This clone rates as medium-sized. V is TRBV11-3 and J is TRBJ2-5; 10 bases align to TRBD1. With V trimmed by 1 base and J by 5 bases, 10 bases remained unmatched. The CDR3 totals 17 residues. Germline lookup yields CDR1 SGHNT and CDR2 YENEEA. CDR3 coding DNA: TGTGCCAGCAGCTTAGGAGCCCGACAGGGGGCGGGTGAGACCCAGTACTTC. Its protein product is CASSLGARQGAGETQYF.

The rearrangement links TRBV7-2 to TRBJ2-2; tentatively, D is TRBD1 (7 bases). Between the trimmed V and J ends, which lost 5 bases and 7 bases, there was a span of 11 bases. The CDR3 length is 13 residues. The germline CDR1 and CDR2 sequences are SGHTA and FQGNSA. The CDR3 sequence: CASSPRGDGELFF. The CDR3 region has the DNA TGTGCCAGCAGCCCCAGGGGGGACGGGGAGCTGTTTTTT. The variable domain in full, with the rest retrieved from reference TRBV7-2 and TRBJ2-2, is GAGVSQSPSNKVTEKGKDVELRCDPISGHTALYWYRQSLGQGLEFLIYFQGNSAPDKSGLPSDRFSAERTGGSVSTLTIQRTQQEDSAVYLCASSPRGDGELFFGEGSRLTVL.